This TCR beta chain originates from a study of PD-1 blockade in mismatch repair-deficient tumors. Study-level points and caveats: Tumor-resident clones, often undetectable pretreatment in blood, expanded then contracted after pembrolizumab.

This clone was recorded only once. As yet, its antigen is unknown. Data came from immunoSEQ multiplex PCR; TCRdb stores just in-frame clones and leaves some out. The data show approximately 100,000 clones, with 82% seen just once and around 6.9% held by the top ten. This TCR came from an adult with mismatch repair-deficient cancer. The source was peripheral blood, collected roughly 36 weeks after starting pembrolizumab.

The CDR3 sequence is CASSFTGRGTYTDTQYF. CDR3 in DNA: TGTGCCAGCAGTTTTACCGGGAGGGGGACTTACACAGATACGCAGTATTTT. This chain links TRBV27 with TRBJ2-3, with TRBD2 matching 8 bases. Unmatched junction bases numbered 10, after V lost 3 bases and J lost 2 bases. The CDR3 is 17 residues long. Looked up from germline, CDR1 is MNHEY and CDR2 is SMNVEV (reference sequence).